This T cell receptor beta chain came from a study of metastatic and nonmetastatic thyroid tumors. This clone has a count of ten or more. Until they underwent thyroid surgery, no patient had received any treatment. TCRdb reanalyzed the PCR reads with MiXCR. The sample yields approximately 15,000 clones, approximately 3.7% seen once. The CDR3 has 15 residues. Trimming took off 4 bases at V and 0 bases at J, with 9 bases between the two ends. The germline gives CDR1 MNHEY, CDR2 SMNVEV (reference sequence). Input material: tumor tissue. V usage is TRBV27 and J usage is TRBJ1-4, with TRBD1 as a possible D gene (5 bases). This clonotype was sampled from a female donor with papillary thyroid cancer or a benign thyroid nodule (not recorded which). Some clones in this sample may be carry-over from other donors' samples. The CDR3 sequence: CASSWGGATNEKLFF. The DNA for the CDR3 is TGTGCCAGCAGTTGGGGCGGTGCAACTAATGAAAAACTGTTTTTT. The complete variable domain, with remaining parts taken from reference TRBV27 and TRBJ1-4, reads EAQVTQNPRYLITVTGKKLTVTCSQNMNHEYMSWYRQDPGLGLRQIYYSMNVEVTDKGDVPEGYKVSRKEKRNFPLILESPSPNQTSLYFCASSWGGATNEKLFFGSGTQLSVL.